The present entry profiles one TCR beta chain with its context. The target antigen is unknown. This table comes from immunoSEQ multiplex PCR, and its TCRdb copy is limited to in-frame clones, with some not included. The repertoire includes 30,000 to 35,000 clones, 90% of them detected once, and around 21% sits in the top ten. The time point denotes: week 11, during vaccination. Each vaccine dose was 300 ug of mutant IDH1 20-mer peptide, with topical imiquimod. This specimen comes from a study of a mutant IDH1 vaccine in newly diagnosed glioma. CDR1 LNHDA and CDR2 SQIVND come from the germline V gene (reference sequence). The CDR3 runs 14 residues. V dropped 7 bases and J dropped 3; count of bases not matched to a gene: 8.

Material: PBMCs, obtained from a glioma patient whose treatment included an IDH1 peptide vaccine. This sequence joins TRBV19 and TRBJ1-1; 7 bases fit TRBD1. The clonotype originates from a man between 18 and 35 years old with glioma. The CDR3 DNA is TGTGCCAGTATAGCGGACAGGCCAGACACTGAAGCTTTCTTT. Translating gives CASIADRPDTEAFF.